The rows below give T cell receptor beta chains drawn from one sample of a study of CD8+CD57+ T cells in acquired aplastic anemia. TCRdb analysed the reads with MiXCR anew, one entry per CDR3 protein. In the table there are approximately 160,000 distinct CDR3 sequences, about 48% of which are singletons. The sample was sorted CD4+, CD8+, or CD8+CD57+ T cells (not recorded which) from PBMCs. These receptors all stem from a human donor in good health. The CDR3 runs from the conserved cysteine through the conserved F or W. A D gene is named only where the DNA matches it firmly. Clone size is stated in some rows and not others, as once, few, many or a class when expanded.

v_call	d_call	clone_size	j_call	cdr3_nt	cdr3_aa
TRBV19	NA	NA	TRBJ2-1	TGTGCCAGTAGTGCTCAGAGTGAGCAGTTCTTC	CASSAQSEQFF
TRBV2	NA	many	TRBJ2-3	TGTGCCAGCAGACCTTTTGTGCGGATTAACACAGATACGCAGTATTTT	CASRPFVRINTDTQYF
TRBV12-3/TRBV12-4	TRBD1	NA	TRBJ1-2	TGTGCCAGCAGAATAGGGACAGGCGGGAACACCTTC	CASRIGTGGNTF
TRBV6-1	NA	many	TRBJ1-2	TGTGCCACCACGGACAGCACCTTCTATGGCTACACCTTC	CATTDSTFYGYTF
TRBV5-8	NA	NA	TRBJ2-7	TGTGCCAGCAGCTTCGCTCCGGGATATAGCGAGCAGTACTTC	CASSFAPGYSEQYF
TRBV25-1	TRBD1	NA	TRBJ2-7	TGTGCCAGCAGTTACGGGACAGGGAGCTCCTACGAGCAGTACTTC	CASSYGTGSSYEQYF
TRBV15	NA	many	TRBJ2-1	TGTGCCACCAGCGTTAGCGGAAACAATGAGCAGTTCTTC	CATSVSGNNEQFF
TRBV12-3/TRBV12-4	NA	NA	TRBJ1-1	TGTGCCAGCAACTCTTATCAGTACACTGAAGCTTCCTTT	CASNSYQYTEASF
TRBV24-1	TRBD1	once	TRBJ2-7	TGTGCCACCAGGATGGGACAGAGCTATTACGAGCAGTACTTC	CATRMGQSYYEQYF
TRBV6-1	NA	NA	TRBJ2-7	TGTGCCAGCAGTAATAGTATCTACGAGCAGTACTTC	CASSNSIYEQYF
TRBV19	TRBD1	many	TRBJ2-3	TGTGCCAGTGGGACAGGGCCTAGCACAGATACGCAGTATTTT	CASGTGPSTDTQYF
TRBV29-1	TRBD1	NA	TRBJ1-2	TGCAGCTACCTCAGAGACAGGGTGGGCTACACCTTC	CSYLRDRVGYTF
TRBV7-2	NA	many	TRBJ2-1	TGTGCCAGCAGCGCCGGACGCAGCTCCTACAATGAGCAGTTCTTC	CASSAGRSSYNEQFF
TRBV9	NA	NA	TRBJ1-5	TGTGCCAGCAGCGGGGGGGGACAGCATTTT	CASSGGGQHF
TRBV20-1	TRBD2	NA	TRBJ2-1	TGCAGTGCTAGAGGACTAGCGGCTGAGCAGTTCTTC	CSARGLAAEQFF
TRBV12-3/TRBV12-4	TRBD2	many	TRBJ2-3	TGTGCCAGCAGTTGGACTAGCGGAAGCACAGATACGCAGTATTTT	CASSWTSGSTDTQYF
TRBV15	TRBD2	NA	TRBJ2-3	TGTGCCACCAGCAGGACCGGGACTAGCGGGAGAAATACGCAGTATTTT	CATSRTGTSGRNTQYF
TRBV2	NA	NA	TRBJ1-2	TGTGCCAGCAGGAGAAGGACAGAAGGCTACACCTTC	CASRRRTEGYTF
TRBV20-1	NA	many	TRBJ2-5	TGCAGTGCCCCGGTTAGTAGCGGAGCCCAAGAGACCCAGTACTTC	CSAPVSSGAQETQYF
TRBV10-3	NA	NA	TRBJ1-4	TGTGCCATCAGGGGGCGTCCGAATGAAAAACTGTTTTTT	CAIRGRPNEKLFF
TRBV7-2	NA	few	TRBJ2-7	TGTGCCAGCAGCTTAGACAACTACGAGCAGTACTTC	CASSLDNYEQYF
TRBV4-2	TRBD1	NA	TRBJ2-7	TGTGCCAGCAGCCAACCTGGACAGGGGGACCACGAGCAGTACTTC	CASSQPGQGDHEQYF
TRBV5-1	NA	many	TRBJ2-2	TGCGCCAGCAGCTTGGTTAATTCGGGCACCGGGGAGCTGTTTTTT	CASSLVNSGTGELFF
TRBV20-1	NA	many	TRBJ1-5	TGCAGTGCCTCGGACAGAATTAATAGCAATCAGCCCCAGCATTTT	CSASDRINSNQPQHF
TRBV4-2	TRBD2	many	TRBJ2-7	TGTGCCAGCAGCCCCCTAGGGGTTAGCGGGTCCAACTACGAGCAGTACTTC	CASSPLGVSGSNYEQYF
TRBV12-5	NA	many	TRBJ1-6	TGTGCTAGTGACTTGGGGCAGGTTAATTCACCCCTCCACTTT	CASDLGQVNSPLHF
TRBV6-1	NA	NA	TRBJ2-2	TGTGCCAGCCAAGGGGGGTGGACCGGGGAGCTGTTTTTT	CASQGGWTGELFF
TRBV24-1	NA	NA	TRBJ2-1	TGTGCCACCAGTGATAGGATAGCGGCGGATTACAATGAGCAGTTCTTC	CATSDRIAADYNEQFF
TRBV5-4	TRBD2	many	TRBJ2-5	TGTGCCAGCAGCATTGGTTCGGGACTAGTGAGAGAGACCCAGTACTTC	CASSIGSGLVRETQYF
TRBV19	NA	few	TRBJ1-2	TGTGCCAGTAGTACCACTCTGTCAGGCAACTATGGCTACACCTTC	CASSTTLSGNYGYTF
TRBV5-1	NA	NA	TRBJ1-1	TGCGCCAGCAGCCCGTGGAACGGGAGGGAGCAGTACACTGAAGCTTTCTTT	CASSPWNGREQYTEAFF
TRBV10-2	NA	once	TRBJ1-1	TGCGCCAGCAGTGAACTTTTTGGGACGGTGGCTTTCTTT	CASSELFGTVAFF
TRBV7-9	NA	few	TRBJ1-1	TGTGCCAGCAGCTTTGACAGCTCGAACACTGAAGCTTTCTTT	CASSFDSSNTEAFF
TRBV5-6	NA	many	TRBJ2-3	TGTGCCAGCAGCTTGGTGGGCAGCACAGATACGCAGTATTTT	CASSLVGSTDTQYF
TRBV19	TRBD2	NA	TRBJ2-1	TGTGCCAGTAGTACAGGGACTAGCGGTTACAATGAGCAGTTCTTC	CASSTGTSGYNEQFF
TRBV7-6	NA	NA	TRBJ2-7	TGTGCTAGCAGCGCCCATACAGGTAGCTACGAGCAGTACTTC	CASSAHTGSYEQYF
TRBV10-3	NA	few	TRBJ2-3	TGTGCCATCAGTGAAGGGACAGATACGCAGTATTTT	CAISEGTDTQYF